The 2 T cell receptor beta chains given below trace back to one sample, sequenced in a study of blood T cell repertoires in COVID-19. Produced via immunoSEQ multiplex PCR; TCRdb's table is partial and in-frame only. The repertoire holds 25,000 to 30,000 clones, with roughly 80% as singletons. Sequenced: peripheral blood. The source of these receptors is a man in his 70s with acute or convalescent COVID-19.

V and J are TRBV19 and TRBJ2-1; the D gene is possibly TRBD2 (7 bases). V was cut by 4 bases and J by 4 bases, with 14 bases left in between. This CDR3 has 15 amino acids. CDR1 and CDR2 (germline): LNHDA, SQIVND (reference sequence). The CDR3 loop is CASSSRGAPYNEQFF. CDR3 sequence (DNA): TGTGCCAGTAGTAGTCGGGGGGCCCCTTACAATGAGCAGTTCTTC.

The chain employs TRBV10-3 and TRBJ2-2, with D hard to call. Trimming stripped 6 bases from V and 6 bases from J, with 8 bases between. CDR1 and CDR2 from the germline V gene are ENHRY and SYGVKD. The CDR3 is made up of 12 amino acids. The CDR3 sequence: CAISPVAGELFF. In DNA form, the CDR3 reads TGTGCCATCAGCCCCGTAGCCGGGGAGCTGTTTTTT.